The clone carrying this T cell receptor beta chain occurred once. No antigen is known for it. This sample was included in a study of cytomegalovirus exposure and HLA in healthy donors. Findings and caveats of the study: On later analysis, the bulk of CMV-associated TCR beta chains appeared to be HLA-restricted. The study carried out a later analysis of TCR beta sequences. It associated some 17,000 of them with specific HLA alleles at a false discovery rate of 0.05. In a later analysis, TCR association rates varied by HLA locus: DRB1 most, HLA-C fewest.

The CDR3 spans 17 residues. Germline V gives CDR1 SGHRS, CDR2 YFSETQ. Trimming left V 3 bases short and J 4 bases short, with 22 bases between. Primers included in the PCR were 60 Vbeta and 13 Jbeta primers. The data were produced by immunoSEQ multiplex PCR, yet TCRdb's version contains in-frame clones alone and is incomplete. In the table there are 150,000 to 250,000 clones, roughly 85% of which are singletons. The donors (healthy individuals) were bone marrow donors. The sequenced sample consisted of PBMCs. The clonotype originates from a woman between 50 and 59 years old in good health and CMV-seronegative. V usage is TRBV5-1 and J usage is TRBJ1-1; perhaps TRBD1 as D (6 bases). CDR3 DNA: TGCGCCAGCAGCTCTAGGCAGGGGACCCCCATAGGCACTGAAGCTTTCTTT. This codes for CASSSRQGTPIGTEAFF.